This T cell receptor beta chain was retrieved from a study of CD8+ T cells in alopecia areata. Across the whole study: Twice a day, 5 to 10 mg of oral tofacitinib was administered to treated patients. Study outcomes and limitations: With one nonresponder, baseline CD8+ expansion's link to response remains uncertain. Scalp clonality and expanded CD8+ clones among the top 100 showed significant decreases with tofacitinib.

Treatment in this sample: oral pan-JAK inhibitor, 5-10 mg twice daily. The CDR3 is 12 residues long. J lost 13 bases, V lost 6 bases, and 10 bases had no gene match. Germline CDR1 reads MDHEN; CDR2 reads SYDVKM. Sequencing used cDNA as its template, made by extracting RNA and reverse transcribing it. The method was immunoSEQ multiplex PCR; TCRdb's version includes in-frame clones alone and lacks a portion of them. The table includes fewer than 150,000 clones, roughly three fifths detected once. A note on this clone: Its antigen is currently unknown.

This chain connects TRBV28 to TRBJ1-2; TRBD1 agrees at 8 bases. Source: CD4+ T cells sorted from blood, taken at week 24, from a patient treated with tofacitinib. This clonotype originated in a human donor with alopecia areata. The CDR3 sequence is CASRVRDRKSTF. The CDR3 bases are TGTGCCAGCAGGGTCCGGGACAGGAAGTCCACCTTC.